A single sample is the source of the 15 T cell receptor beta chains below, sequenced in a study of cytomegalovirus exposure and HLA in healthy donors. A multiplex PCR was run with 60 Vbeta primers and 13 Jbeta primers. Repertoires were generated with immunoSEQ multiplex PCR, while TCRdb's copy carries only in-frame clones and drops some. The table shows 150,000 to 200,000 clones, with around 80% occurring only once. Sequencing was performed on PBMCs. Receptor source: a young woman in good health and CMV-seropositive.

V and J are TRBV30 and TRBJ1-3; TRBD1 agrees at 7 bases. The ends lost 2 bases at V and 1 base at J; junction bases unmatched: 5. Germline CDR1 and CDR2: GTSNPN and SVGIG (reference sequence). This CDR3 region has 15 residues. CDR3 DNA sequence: TGTGCCTGGAGTAATTCAGGGGGATCTGGAAACACCATATATTTT. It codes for CAWSNSGGSGNTIYF.

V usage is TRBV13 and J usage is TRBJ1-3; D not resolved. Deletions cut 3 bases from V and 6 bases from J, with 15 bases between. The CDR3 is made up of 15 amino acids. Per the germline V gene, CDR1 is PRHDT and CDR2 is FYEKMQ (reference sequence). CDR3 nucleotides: TGTGCCAGCAGCTTCAATGGCGGTCTGGAAAACACCATATATTTT. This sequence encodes CASSFNGGLENTIYF.

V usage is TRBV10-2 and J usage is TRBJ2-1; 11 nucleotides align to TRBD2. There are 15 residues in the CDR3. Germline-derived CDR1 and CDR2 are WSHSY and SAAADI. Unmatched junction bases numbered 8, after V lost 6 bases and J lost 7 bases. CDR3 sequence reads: CASRVGTSGWNEQFF. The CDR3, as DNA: TGCGCCAGCAGAGTCGGGACTAGCGGATGGAATGAGCAGTTCTTC.

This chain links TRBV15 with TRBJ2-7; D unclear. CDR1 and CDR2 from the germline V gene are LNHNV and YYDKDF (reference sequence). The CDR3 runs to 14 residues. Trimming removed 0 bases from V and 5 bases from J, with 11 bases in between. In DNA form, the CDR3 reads TGTGCCACCAGCAGAGAGGGCAGCAACCACGAGCAGTACTTC. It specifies CATSREGSNHEQYF. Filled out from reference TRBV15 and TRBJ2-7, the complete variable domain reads DAMVIQNPRYQVTQFGKPVTLSCSQTLNHNVMYWYQQKSSQAPKLLFHYYDKDFNNEADTPDNFQSRRPNTSFCFLDIRSPGLGDTAMYLCATSREGSNHEQYFGPGTRLTVT.

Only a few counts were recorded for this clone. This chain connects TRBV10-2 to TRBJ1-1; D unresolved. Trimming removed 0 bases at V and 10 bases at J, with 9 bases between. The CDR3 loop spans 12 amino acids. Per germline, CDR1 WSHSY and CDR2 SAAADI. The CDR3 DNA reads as TGCGCCAGCAGTGAGTCGTGGGCAGGAGCTTTCTTT. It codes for CASSESWAGAFF.

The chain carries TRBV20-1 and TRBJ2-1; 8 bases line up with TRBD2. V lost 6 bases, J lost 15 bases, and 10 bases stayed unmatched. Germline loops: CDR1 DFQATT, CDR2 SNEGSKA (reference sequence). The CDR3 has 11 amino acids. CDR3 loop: CSASLTSVLFF. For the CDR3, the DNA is TGCAGTGCATCATTGACTAGCGTATTGTTCTTC.

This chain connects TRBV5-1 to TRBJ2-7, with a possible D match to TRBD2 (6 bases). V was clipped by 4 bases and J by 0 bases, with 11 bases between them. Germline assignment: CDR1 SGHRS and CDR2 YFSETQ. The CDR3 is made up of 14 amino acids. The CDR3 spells CASSPGGSSYEQYF. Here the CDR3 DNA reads TGCGCCAGCAGCCCTGGGGGGAGCTCCTACGAGCAGTACTTC.

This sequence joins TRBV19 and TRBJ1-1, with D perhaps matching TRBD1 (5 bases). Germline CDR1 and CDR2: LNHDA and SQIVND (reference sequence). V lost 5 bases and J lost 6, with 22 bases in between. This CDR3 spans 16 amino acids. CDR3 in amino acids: CASSPRISQGIAEAFF. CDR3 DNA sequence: TGTGCCAGTAGTCCACGAATCAGCCAGGGAATCGCTGAAGCTTTCTTT.

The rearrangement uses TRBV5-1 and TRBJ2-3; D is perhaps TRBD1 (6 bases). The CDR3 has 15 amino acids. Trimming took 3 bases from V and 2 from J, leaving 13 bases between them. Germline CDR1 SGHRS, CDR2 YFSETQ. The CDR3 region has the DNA TGCGCCAGCAGCTCGTCGGGGACAAACACAGATACGCAGTATTTT. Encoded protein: CASSSSGTNTDTQYF.

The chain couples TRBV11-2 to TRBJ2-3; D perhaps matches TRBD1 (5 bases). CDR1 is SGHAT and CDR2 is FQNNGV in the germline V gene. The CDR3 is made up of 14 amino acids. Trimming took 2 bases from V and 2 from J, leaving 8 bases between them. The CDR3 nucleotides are TGTGCCAGCAGCTTACAGACAGCCACAGATACGCAGTATTTT. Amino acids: CASSLQTATDTQYF. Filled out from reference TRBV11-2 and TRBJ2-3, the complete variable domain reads EAGVAQSPRYKIIEKRQSVAFWCNPISGHATLYWYQQILGQGPKLLIQFQNNGVVDDSQLPKDRFSAERLKGVDSTLKIQPAKLEDSAVYLCASSLQTATDTQYFGPGTRLTVL.

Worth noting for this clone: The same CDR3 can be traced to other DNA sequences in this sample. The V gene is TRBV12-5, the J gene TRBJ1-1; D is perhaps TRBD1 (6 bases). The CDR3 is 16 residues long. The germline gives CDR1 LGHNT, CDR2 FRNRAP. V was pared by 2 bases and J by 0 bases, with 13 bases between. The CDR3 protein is CASGLRAGEMNTEAFF. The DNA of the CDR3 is TGTGCTAGTGGTTTGAGGGCAGGGGAAATGAACACTGAAGCTTTCTTT.

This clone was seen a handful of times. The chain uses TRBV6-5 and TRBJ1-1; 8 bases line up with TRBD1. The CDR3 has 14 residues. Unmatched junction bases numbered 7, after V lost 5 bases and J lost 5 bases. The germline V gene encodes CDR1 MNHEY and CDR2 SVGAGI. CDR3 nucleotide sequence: TGTGCCAGCAGTGGTGGCAGGGGGCGGACTGAAGCTTTCTTT. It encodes CASSGGRGRTEAFF.

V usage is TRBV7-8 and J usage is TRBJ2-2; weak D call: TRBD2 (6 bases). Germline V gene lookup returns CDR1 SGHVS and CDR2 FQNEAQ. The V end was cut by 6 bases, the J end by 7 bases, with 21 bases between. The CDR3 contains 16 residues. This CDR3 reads CASRAGRLKSDGELFF. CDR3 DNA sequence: TGTGCCAGCAGGGCAGGGAGGTTGAAGAGTGACGGGGAGCTGTTTTTT.

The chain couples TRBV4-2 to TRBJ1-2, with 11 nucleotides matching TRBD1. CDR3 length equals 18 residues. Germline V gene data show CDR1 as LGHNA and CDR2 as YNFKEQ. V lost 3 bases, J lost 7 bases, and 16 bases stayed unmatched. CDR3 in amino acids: CASSHDRLGQGGECGYTF. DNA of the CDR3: TGTGCCAGCAGCCATGATCGTTTGGGACAGGGGGGGGAGTGTGGCTACACCTTC.

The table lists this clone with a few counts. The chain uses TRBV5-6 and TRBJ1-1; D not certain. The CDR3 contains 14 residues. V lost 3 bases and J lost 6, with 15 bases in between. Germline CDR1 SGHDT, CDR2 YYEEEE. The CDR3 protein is CASSSLEGGPEAFF. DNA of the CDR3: TGTGCCAGCAGCTCCCTGGAGGGCGGGCCTGAAGCTTTCTTT.